Shown below are 22 T cell receptor beta chains from a single sample sequenced in a study of blood T cell repertoires in COVID-19 (dated by TCRdb to the early 2020s). Library prep was done by the immunoSEQ multiplex PCR assay. As stored in TCRdb, this immuneACCESS dataset retains in-frame rearrangements with V and J assigned. A fraction of the clones does not appear; measured against another copy, unresolved V genes explain less than half of the discrepancy, and the remainder lacks a known reason. The sample table records about 140,000 clones; roughly four fifths of these occur just once. The leading ten clones occupy 1.5% to 2% of the sample. Sequencing used PBMCs or T cells enriched from blood (not recorded which). These receptors all stem from a woman between 18 and 29 years old who had been exposed to COVID-19.

V gene TRBV19 combines with J gene TRBJ2-1; tentatively, D is TRBD2 (6 bases). Looked up from germline, CDR1 is LNHDA and CDR2 is SQIVND (reference sequence). Trimming cost V 3 bases and J 6 bases, with 24 bases left between them. The CDR3 is 18 residues long. Here the CDR3 DNA reads TGTGCCAGTAGTATCCTAGTAGTGGGCGGGGTGCCCCGCAATGAGCAGTTCTTC. It translates to CASSILVVGGVPRNEQFF.

Of note for this clone: Other DNA sequences of this sample code for an identical CDR3. V usage is TRBV19 and J usage is TRBJ1-5, with 7 bases lining up with TRBD1. Germline assignment: CDR1 LNHDA and CDR2 SQIVND (reference sequence). V lost 1 base and J lost 4; bases outside the gene matches: 1. The CDR3 runs to 14 residues. CDR3 protein: CASSIGQGNQPQHF. The CDR3 DNA follows: TGTGCCAGTAGTATAGGACAGGGTAATCAGCCCCAGCATTTT.

The chain uses TRBV18 and TRBJ1-1; D might be TRBD1 (6 bases). Trimming stripped 3 bases from V and 0 bases from J, with 17 bases between. Per the germline V gene, CDR1 is KGHSH and CDR2 is LQKENI. CDR3 size: 17 residues. In nucleotides, the CDR3 is TGTGCCAGCTCACCTTCTTTTGGGGGGGCAATGAACACTGAAGCTTTCTTT. The encoded protein is CASSPSFGGAMNTEAFF. The variable domain in full, completed from reference TRBV18 and TRBJ1-1, reads NAGVMQNPRHLVRRRGQEARLRCSPMKGHSHVYWYRQLPEEGLKFMVYLQKENIIDESGMPKERFSAEFPKEGPSILRIQQVVRGDSAAYFCASSPSFGGAMNTEAFFGQGTRLTVV.

This clone has just a few counts. The chain combines TRBV2 with TRBJ2-7; 8 bases are shared with TRBD1. The J segment lost 2 bases and the V segment lost 5 bases, leaving 5 bases of the junction unmatched. This CDR3 has 14 amino acids. The germline V gene encodes CDR1 SNHLY and CDR2 FYNNEI. CDR3 region: CASSRQGTTYEQYF. Written as DNA, the CDR3 is TGTGCCAGCAGTAGACAGGGGACGACCTACGAGCAGTACTTC.

The rearrangement joins TRBV24-1 to TRBJ2-1; 13 positions agree with TRBD2. The V and J ends lost 2 bases and 8 bases, in that order; junction bases with no gene match: 11. The CDR3 sequence is 18 residues long. CDR1 is KGHDR, CDR2 SFDVKD, per germline. This CDR3 is CATSDWGLAGPPADEQFF. The CDR3 DNA is TGTGCCACCAGTGATTGGGGACTAGCGGGACCCCCGGCGGATGAGCAGTTCTTC.

CDR3 nucleotides: TGTGCCAGTAGACCTCCATGGGGGGGTAATCAGCCCCAGCATTTT. Its protein product is CASRPPWGGNQPQHF. V and J are TRBV19 and TRBJ1-5; maybe TRBD1 (5 bases). CDR1 is LNHDA and CDR2 is SQIVND in the germline V gene (reference sequence). The CDR3 totals 15 residues. Trimming stripped 6 bases from V and 4 bases from J, with 16 bases between.

The chain uses TRBV7-2 and TRBJ1-1; 9 bases fit TRBD1. This CDR3 region has 15 residues. Trimming removed 2 bases from V and 5 bases from J; junction bases left unmatched: 6. The germline V gene has CDR1 SGHTA and CDR2 FQGNSA. CDR3 coding DNA: TGTGCCAGCAGCTTATATGACAGGGGGGGGACTGAAGCTTTCTTT. Amino acids: CASSLYDRGGTEAFF.

The V call is TRBV9, the J call TRBJ1-1, with D perhaps matching TRBD1 (5 bases). Germline loops: CDR1 SGDLS, CDR2 YYNGEE. This CDR3 contains 13 residues. Trimming pared 4 bases from V and 8 bases from J, leaving 15 bases between. The CDR3 nucleotides are TGTGCCAGCAGCCCCCGGGTCAGGGAAGAAGCTTTCTTT. Translation gives CASSPRVREEAFF.

V and J are TRBV5-1 and TRBJ2-5; 8 bases agree with TRBD2. Losses at the gene ends were 4 bases for V and 4 bases for J; bases not matched to a gene: 9. The CDR3 totals 15 residues. The germline gives CDR1 SGHRS, CDR2 YFSETQ. The CDR3 coding sequence is TGCGCCAGCAGCAGCGAGGTAGCGGGGCTAGAGACCCAGTACTTC. It specifies CASSSEVAGLETQYF.

The genes are TRBV27 and TRBJ2-7; D remains unclear. Germline assignment: CDR1 MNHEY and CDR2 SMNVEV (reference sequence). There are 12 residues in the CDR3. The V end lost 5 bases, the J end lost 2 bases, and 7 bases lay between the germline ends. CDR3 region: CASSPSAYEQYF. CDR3 nucleotides: TGTGCCAGCAGTCCCTCGGCCTACGAGCAGTACTTC.

The chain links TRBV3-1 (or the pseudogene TRBV3-2) to TRBJ1-1; TRBD1 might be the D (5 bases). The germline gives CDR1 LGHDT, CDR2 YNNKEL (reference sequence). The CDR3 sequence is 18 residues long. Between the trimmed V and J ends, which lost 2 bases and 3 bases, there was a span of 22 bases. This chain's CDR3 is CASSQTLPGTGGDTEAFF. The CDR3 coding sequence is TGTGCCAGCAGCCAAACCCTACCCGGGACGGGGGGAGACACTGAAGCTTTCTTT.

This clone was detected once. This rearrangement joins TRBV5-5 to TRBJ2-1; 8 bases are a match to TRBD2. This CDR3 spans 15 amino acids. Germline trimming cut 6 bases from V and 0 bases from J; bases unmatched to any gene: 5. The V gene's germline CDR1 is SGHKS and CDR2 YYEKEE (reference sequence). CDR3 nucleotide sequence: TGTGCCAGCACCTTTACTAGCGGCTCCTACAATGAGCAGTTCTTC. Protein sequence: CASTFTSGSYNEQFF.

This rearrangement joins TRBV7-9 to TRBJ1-2; D remains unclear. V lost 4 bases, J lost 3 bases, and 21 bases lay in between. The CDR3 has 17 residues. CDR1 is SEHNR, CDR2 FQNEAQ, per germline (reference sequence). The CDR3 DNA sequence: TGTGCCAGCAGCTATCCGACACTCTACCAAGACGACTATGGCTACACCTTC. Translated: CASSYPTLYQDDYGYTF. The full variable domain, with the rest looked up from reference TRBV7-9 and TRBJ1-2, is DTGVSQNPRHKITKRGQNVTFRCDPISEHNRLYWYRQTLGQGPEFLTYFQNEAQLEKSRLLSDRFSAERPKGSFSTLEIQRTEQGDSAMYLCASSYPTLYQDDYGYTFGSGTRLTVV.

This clone was recorded once. The genes are TRBV7-9 and TRBJ1-5; tentative D call: TRBD1 (5 bases). The CDR3 is made up of 15 amino acids. CDR1 is SEHNR and CDR2 is FQNEAQ in the germline V gene (reference sequence). The ends were cut back, 4 bases at V and 4 bases at J, with 14 bases in the middle. The CDR3: CASSSGVFGNQPQHF. CDR3 bases: TGTGCCAGCAGCTCGGGGGTTTTTGGAAATCAGCCCCAGCATTTT. The whole variable domain, remainder taken from reference TRBV7-9 and TRBJ1-5, is DTGVSQNPRHKITKRGQNVTFRCDPISEHNRLYWYRQTLGQGPEFLTYFQNEAQLEKSRLLSDRFSAERPKGSFSTLEIQRTEQGDSAMYLCASSSGVFGNQPQHFGDGTRLSIL.

The V gene is TRBV4-3, the J gene TRBJ2-1; 10 bases are a match to TRBD2. In germline, CDR1 is LGHNA, CDR2 YSLEER. V lost 0 bases, J lost 8 bases, and 13 bases stayed unmatched. This CDR3 has 18 amino acids. Written as DNA, the CDR3 is TGCGCCAGCAGCCAAGATCTCTTCTCAGCGGGAGGGCTCGATGAGCAGTTCTTC. Its protein product is CASSQDLFSAGGLDEQFF.

In its sample, this clone was seen once. The CDR3 loop is CASGRDRGSGYTF. In DNA, the CDR3 is TGTGCTAGTGGTAGGGACAGGGGTAGTGGCTACACCTTC. This sequence joins TRBV12-5 and TRBJ1-2; 10 bases match TRBD1. CDR3 length equals 13 residues. V lost 5 bases and J lost 7; bases outside the gene matches: 4. Germline V gene lookup returns CDR1 LGHNT and CDR2 FRNRAP.

The V call is TRBV4-1, the J call TRBJ2-7; 8 bases match TRBD1. Losses at the gene ends were 11 bases for V and 4 bases for J; bases not matched to a gene: 16. This CDR3 comprises 15 residues. CDR1 MGHRA and CDR2 YSYEKL come from the germline V gene. The CDR3 DNA sequence: TGCGCCTCAGGAGTAGTAGGGACAGGAGGTTACGAGCAGTACTTC. It codes for CASGVVGTGGYEQYF.

The chain uses TRBV5-8 and TRBJ2-7, with D possibly TRBD1 on 6 matching bases. The CDR3 spans 14 residues. Trimming removed 3 bases at V and 2 bases at J, with 12 bases between. Germline lookup yields CDR1 SGHTS and CDR2 YDEGEE. In DNA form, the CDR3 reads TGTGCCAGCAGCTCCCGACAGGCAACCTACGAGCAGTACTTC. Its protein is CASSSRQATYEQYF.

This chain uses TRBV28 with TRBJ1-2; 7 bases map to TRBD1. Germline assignment: CDR1 MDHEN and CDR2 SYDVKM. J lost 2 bases, V lost 5 bases, and 8 bases had no gene match. This CDR3 spans 15 amino acids. The CDR3 is CASSAHRGINYGYTF. The CDR3 DNA reads as TGTGCCAGCAGTGCACACAGGGGAATCAACTATGGCTACACCTTC.

The genes are TRBV5-1 and TRBJ1-1; the match to TRBD1 covers 10 bases. After removal of 4 bases from V and 1 base from J, the junction contained 1 base not matched to a gene. The CDR3 is made up of 14 amino acids. The germline V gene has CDR1 SGHRS and CDR2 YFSETQ. The CDR3, as DNA: TGCGCCAGCAGCCGACAGGGGGCGAACACTGAAGCTTTCTTT. It yields the protein CASSRQGANTEAFF.

The V and J genes are TRBV27 and TRBJ2-7; possibly TRBD2 for D (5 bases). Germline V gene sequence: CDR1 MNHEY, CDR2 SMNVEV (reference sequence). The CDR3 is 13 residues long. V was clipped by 3 bases and J by 1 base, with 7 bases between them. The CDR3 reads CASSFEGSYEQYF. In DNA form, the CDR3 reads TGTGCCAGCAGTTTTGAGGGTTCCTACGAGCAGTACTTC.

The chain carries TRBV4-1 and TRBJ2-5, with 10 bases lining up with TRBD2. V dropped 1 base and J dropped 5; count of bases not matched to a gene: 7. Germline V gene data show CDR1 as MGHRA and CDR2 as YSYEKL. The CDR3 runs 16 residues. CDR3 sequence: CASSQVSGRLQETQYF. The CDR3 DNA follows: TGCGCCAGCAGCCAAGTTAGCGGGAGGCTCCAGGAGACCCAGTACTTC.